Listed here are 22 T cell receptor beta chains from one sample, sequenced in a study of cytomegalovirus exposure and HLA in healthy donors (dated 2017 in TCRdb). Libraries were built with the immunoSEQ multiplex PCR assay. A mixture of 60 forward primers for TCR Vbeta segments and 13 reverse primers for TCR Jbeta segments was used in the multiplex PCR. Held by TCRdb, this immuneACCESS table contains in-frame sequences only and omits some clones. Under half of the omission traces to an unresolved V gene where checked; the cause of the rest is unknown. This sample comprises about 150,000 clones, about three fifths of them detected only once. The ten most abundant clones make up 5.5% to 9% of the sample. Sample: PBMCs. These receptors were obtained from a woman aged 60-70 years in good health and CMV-seropositive.

This clone was counted a few times. This sequence joins TRBV7-2 and TRBJ2-1, with TRBD2 matching over 13 bases. Trimming at V came to 5 bases and at J to 6 bases, leaving 4 bases not matched to a gene. Germline CDR1 and CDR2: SGHTA and FQGNSA. The CDR3 spans 15 residues. This CDR3 is CASSGGLAGPNEQFF. CDR3 in DNA: TGTGCCAGCAGCGGGGGACTAGCGGGGCCCAATGAGCAGTTCTTC.

In its sample, this clone was seen a few times. The chain uses TRBV29-1 and TRBJ1-1; 7 bases are a match to TRBD1. Germline trimming cut 2 bases from V and 0 bases from J; bases unmatched to any gene: 3. From germline, CDR1 is SQVTM and CDR2 ANQGSEA. The CDR3 has 14 residues. CDR3 coding DNA: TGCAGCGTTGAAATGACAGGGATGAACACTGAAGCTTTCTTT. Protein product: CSVEMTGMNTEAFF.

This clone has just a few counts. CDR3 sequence: CASSLQGLNTEAFF. CDR3 coding DNA: TGTGCCAGCTCACTACAGGGATTGAACACTGAAGCTTTCTTT. The chain combines TRBV18 with TRBJ1-1; a weak D match, TRBD1 (6 bases). Deletions cut 4 bases from V and 0 bases from J, with 9 bases between. CDR3 length equals 14 residues. CDR1 and CDR2 (germline): KGHSH, LQKENI.

This clone showed up just once. The chain is built from TRBV29-1 and TRBJ2-5, with 8 positions matching TRBD2. J was trimmed by 1 base and V by 3 bases; bases with no gene match: 10. There are 16 residues in the CDR3. CDR1 and CDR2 (germline): SQVTM, ANQGSEA. CDR3 sequence: CSVEFEREWVQETQYF. The DNA of the CDR3 is TGCAGCGTTGAGTTCGAGCGGGAGTGGGTCCAAGAGACCCAGTACTTC.

The chain uses TRBV5-4 and TRBJ2-2; tentative D call: TRBD1 (6 bases). In germline, CDR1 is SGHNT, CDR2 YYREEE (reference sequence). The CDR3 runs to 15 residues. Trimming cost V 2 bases and J 7 bases, with 15 bases left between them. The CDR3 nucleotides are TGTGCCAGCAGCTTAGAGGACAGATCGTACGGGGAGCTGTTTTTT. Encoded protein: CASSLEDRSYGELFF.

The rearrangement uses TRBV7-3 and TRBJ2-2; 7 bases line up with TRBD2. The germline V gene encodes CDR1 SGHTA and CDR2 FQGTGA. The CDR3 sequence is 18 residues long. The ends lost 5 bases at V and 1 base at J; junction bases unmatched: 13. This chain's CDR3 is CASSPPGGGDRNTGELFF. The DNA of the CDR3 is TGTGCCAGCAGCCCCCCGGGGGGAGGAGACCGGAACACCGGGGAGCTGTTTTTT.

The gene calls are TRBV10-1 and TRBJ2-3; the match to TRBD2 covers 9 bases. The V segment lost 0 bases and the J segment 1 base; nucleotides outside the gene matches: 2. Germline V gives CDR1 WNHNN, CDR2 SYGVQD (reference sequence). There are 16 residues in the CDR3. The CDR3 DNA follows: TGCGCCAGCAGTGAGTCGGCTAGCGGGGGCACAGATACGCAGTATTTT. This encodes CASSESASGGTDTQYF.

The V and J genes are TRBV4-1 and TRBJ1-5; TRBD1 matches 7 bases. Germline CDR1 reads MGHRA; CDR2 reads YSYEKL. This CDR3 has 13 amino acids. V was clipped by 4 bases and J by 7 bases; unmatched bases: 4. The CDR3 loop reads CASSRNRGQPQHF. In DNA, the CDR3 is TGCGCCAGCAGCCGGAACAGGGGCCAGCCCCAGCATTTT.

This chain joins TRBV18 and TRBJ2-3; D is undetermined. CDR1 and CDR2 (germline): KGHSH, LQKENI. The CDR3 is made up of 15 amino acids. Trimming left V 3 bases short and J 0 bases short, with 10 bases between. CDR3 loop: CASSPRSSSTDTQYF. As DNA, the CDR3 is TGTGCCAGCTCACCGAGGAGCTCGAGCACAGATACGCAGTATTTT.

This clone was seen just once. The genes are TRBV2 and TRBJ2-3; tentative D call: TRBD1 (6 bases). Between the trimmed V and J ends, which lost 6 bases and 3 bases, there was a span of 16 bases. The CDR3 totals 15 residues. Germline V gives CDR1 SNHLY, CDR2 FYNNEI. CDR3 protein: CASRQGRIETDTQYF. The DNA of the CDR3 is TGTGCCAGCAGACAGGGTAGGATAGAGACAGATACGCAGTATTTT.

This clone was recorded once. The V call is TRBV7-3, the J call TRBJ2-1, with TRBD2 identical over 7 bases. Germline V lookup: CDR1 SGHTA, CDR2 FQGTGA. V gave up 5 bases and J gave up 8 bases; unmatched junction bases: 12. The length of the CDR3 is 15 residues. The chain's CDR3 is CASSAQGGSYDEQFF. CDR3 DNA: TGTGCCAGCAGCGCCCAGGGAGGGAGTTACGATGAGCAGTTCTTC.

This chain uses TRBV6-1 with TRBJ2-7; D is perhaps TRBD1 (6 bases). This CDR3 is built from 13 residues. V was trimmed by 0 bases and J by 7 bases, leaving 10 bases between them. Germline loops: CDR1 MNHNS, CDR2 SASEGT. The CDR3 nucleotides read TGTGCCAGCAGTGAAGCTTTAAGGGGGGAGCAGTACTTC. Amino acid sequence: CASSEALRGEQYF.

This rearrangement joins TRBV5-1 to TRBJ2-2; TRBD1 aligns across 7 bases. Germline lookup yields CDR1 SGHRS and CDR2 YFSETQ. The junction had 2 bases not matched to a gene; V was cut back by 4 bases and J by 2 bases. The CDR3 covers 14 residues. The CDR3 sequence is CASSRTGNTGELFF. The CDR3 DNA is TGCGCCAGCAGCAGGACAGGAAACACCGGGGAGCTGTTTTTT.

V gene TRBV7-2 combines with J gene TRBJ2-2; 11 bases line up with TRBD2. The CDR3 extends over 18 amino acids. Losses at the gene ends were 2 bases for V and 2 bases for J; bases not matched to a gene: 7. CDR1 SGHTA and CDR2 FQGNSA come from the germline V gene. Here the CDR3 reads CASSLPQTSGKNTGELFF. As DNA, the CDR3 is TGTGCCAGCAGCTTACCGCAGACTAGCGGGAAAAACACCGGGGAGCTGTTTTTT.

A few counts support this clone. The chain uses TRBV30 and TRBJ1-1; 7 bases are a match to TRBD1. J was trimmed by 0 bases and V by 0 bases; bases with no gene match: 4. Per germline, CDR1 GTSNPN and CDR2 SVGIG (reference sequence). This CDR3 spans 15 amino acids. CDR3 in amino acids: CAWSVATGLNTEAFF. The DNA of the CDR3 is TGTGCCTGGAGTGTGGCGACAGGGCTGAACACTGAAGCTTTCTTT.

The chain recombines TRBV19 with TRBJ2-7; TRBD2 agrees at 9 bases. CDR3 size: 16 residues. Germline CDR1 LNHDA, CDR2 SQIVND (reference sequence). V shed 2 bases and J 0 bases; nucleotides not matched to a gene: 5. DNA of the CDR3: TGTGCCAGTAGTATAAGACTAGCGGATTCCTCCTACGAGCAGTACTTC. It specifies CASSIRLADSSYEQYF.

This clone was detected a few times. This chain joins TRBV7-9 and TRBJ1-1; TRBD1 agrees at 8 bases. Trimming cost V 5 bases and J 1 base; bases outside gene matches: 3. The V gene's germline CDR1 is SEHNR and CDR2 FQNEAQ (reference sequence). The CDR3 has 14 amino acids. The CDR3 bases are TGTGCCAGCAGCACGGGACAGGCGAACACTGAAGCTTTCTTT. This translates into CASSTGQANTEAFF.

V usage is TRBV9 and J usage is TRBJ2-7, with 8 bases lining up with TRBD2. V shed 2 bases, J shed 7 bases, and the junction held 14 bases outside the gene matches. From germline, CDR1 is SGDLS and CDR2 YYNGEE. The CDR3 has 16 residues. The CDR3 DNA is TGTGCCAGCAGCGTGGCCCCCAGAGCGGGAGAGGGGGAGCAGTACTTC. Residues: CASSVAPRAGEGEQYF.

This clone was detected once. This rearrangement joins TRBV4-2 to TRBJ1-1; D gene ambiguous. CDR3 length equals 19 residues. The germline V gene encodes CDR1 LGHNA and CDR2 YNFKEQ. V dropped 0 bases and J dropped 4 bases, with 24 bases sitting between them. CDR3 DNA sequence: TGTGCCAGCAGCCAAGAATCCCGAGTCGGGGAGTCGGCGAGCACTGAAGCTTTCTTT. The encoded protein is CASSQESRVGESASTEAFF.

The chain has TRBV11-3 and TRBJ2-3, with TRBD2 identical over 9 bases. Trimming cost V 2 bases and J 6 bases; bases outside gene matches: 6. The germline CDR1 and CDR2 sequences are SGHNT and YENEEA. CDR3 length equals 15 residues. The DNA for the CDR3 is TGTGCCAGCAGCTTACATAGCGGGAGTTCTGATACGCAGTATTTT. This codes for CASSLHSGSSDTQYF.

The chain couples TRBV29-1 to TRBJ2-2; 12 nucleotides align to TRBD2. The CDR3 extends over 14 amino acids. The J segment lost 6 bases and the V segment lost 5 bases, leaving 4 bases of the junction unmatched. Germline V CDR1 and CDR2: SQVTM, ANQGSEA. In nucleotides, the CDR3 is TGCAGCGTTCATGGACTAGCGGGGTCCGGGGAGCTGTTTTTT. This gives the protein CSVHGLAGSGELFF.

The rearrangement links TRBV5-5 to TRBJ2-1; TRBD2 matches at 10 bases. Germline V gives CDR1 SGHKS, CDR2 YYEKEE (reference sequence). The CDR3 loop spans 16 amino acids. Unmatched junction bases numbered 7, after V lost 2 bases and J lost 5 bases. This chain's CDR3 is CASSLLAGGVDNEQFF. DNA for the CDR3: TGTGCCAGCAGCTTATTAGCGGGAGGCGTCGACAATGAGCAGTTCTTC.